These 28 T cell receptor beta chains originate from one sample sequenced in a study of memory CD4+ T cells and cytomegalovirus serostatus. The sort gate was single viable CD3+CD4+CD8-CD45RO+ cells for memory CD4+ T cells. Assay: immunoSEQ multiplex PCR; the TCRdb copy retains only in-frame clones and omits some. The sample holds 55,000 to 65,000 clones; roughly 82% are singletons and the top ten take over 0.35%. Sequencing used memory CD4+ T cells from blood. These TCRs come from an adult in good health and CMV-seronegative.

The chain combines TRBV6-5 with TRBJ2-3; D is uncertain. Germline loops: CDR1 MNHEY, CDR2 SVGAGI. V was clipped by 0 bases and J by 2 bases, with 9 bases between them. The CDR3 spans 15 residues. The CDR3 reads CASSYSGPSTDTQYF. In DNA, the CDR3 is TGTGCCAGCAGTTACTCGGGCCCGTCCACAGATACGCAGTATTTT.

The chain couples TRBV7-2 to TRBJ2-5; TRBD2 aligns across 12 bases. There are 16 residues in the CDR3. V shed 5 bases and J 5 bases; nucleotides not matched to a gene: 9. Germline V lookup: CDR1 SGHTA, CDR2 FQGNSA. The CDR3 coding sequence is TGTGCCAGCAGCAGCCACTCTAGCGGGGGGGCTGAGACCCAGTACTTC. It is translated as CASSSHSSGGAETQYF.

V usage is TRBV2 and J usage is TRBJ2-2, with D hard to call. This CDR3 has 14 amino acids. Trimming took 5 bases from V and 4 from J, leaving 11 bases between them. Germline V gene lookup returns CDR1 SNHLY and CDR2 FYNNEI. CDR3 residues: CASSSRTGTGELFF. In DNA, the CDR3 is TGTGCCAGCAGTTCCCGGACGGGCACCGGGGAGCTGTTTTTT.

The chain links TRBV5-1 to TRBJ2-2; unclear D gene. The CDR3 has 15 amino acids. Germline assignment: CDR1 SGHRS and CDR2 YFSETQ. V lost 7 bases and J 0 bases, leaving 13 bases between the germline ends. The CDR3 nucleotides are TGCGCCAGCGGATACCGGGCCGCGAACACCGGGGAGCTGTTTTTT. Translated: CASGYRAANTGELFF.

The chain recombines TRBV5-4 with TRBJ1-3; D gene ambiguous. Trimming took off 5 bases at V and 10 bases at J, with 16 bases between the two ends. The CDR3 contains 13 residues. CDR1 is SGHNT, CDR2 YYREEE, per germline (reference sequence). The CDR3 reads CASSHGPEETIYF. The CDR3 nucleotides are TGTGCCAGCAGTCACGGGCCGGAGGAGACCATATATTTT.

This sequence joins TRBV10-3 and TRBJ1-1; the D gene is possibly TRBD1 (5 bases). This CDR3 has 13 residues. The germline V gene has CDR1 ENHRY and CDR2 SYGVKD. V dropped 4 bases and J dropped 3 bases, with 9 bases sitting between them. CDR3 in DNA: TGTGCCATCAGTGCCAGGGTGGACACTGAAGCTTTCTTT. As protein: CAISARVDTEAFF.

This clone showed up just a few times. The chain has TRBV21-1 and TRBJ2-5; TRBD1 was called by the table and not checked on the DNA. TRBV21-1 has pseudogene status. The CDR3 is made up of 14 amino acids. CDR3 DNA sequence: TGTGCCAGCAGCAAGCGACAGGGGGGGAAGACCCAGTACTTC. As protein: CASSKRQGGKTQYF.

The chain has TRBV7-9 and TRBJ2-1, with 16 bases aligning to TRBD2. After removal of 7 bases from V and 9 bases from J, the junction contained 12 bases not matched to a gene. Germline CDR1 and CDR2: SEHNR and FQNEAQ (reference sequence). CDR3 length: 17 amino acids. The CDR3 region is CASTPTGLAGGLGEQFF. The CDR3 DNA reads TGTGCCAGCACTCCGACGGGACTAGCGGGGGGGCTTGGTGAGCAGTTCTTC.

The CDR3: CASSMTRSGNTIYF. Written as DNA, the CDR3 is TGTGCCAGCAGCATGACTCGCTCTGGAAACACCATATATTTT. The chain links TRBV11-2 to TRBJ1-3; unclear D gene. V gave up 5 bases and J gave up 0 bases, with 8 bases separating them. The V gene's germline CDR1 is SGHAT and CDR2 FQNNGV. This CDR3 has 14 amino acids.

V is TRBV5-1 and J is TRBJ1-6, with D maybe TRBD1 (6 bases). V dropped 0 bases and J dropped 6 bases, with 10 bases sitting between them. The CDR3 consists of 15 residues. Germline assignment: CDR1 SGHRS and CDR2 YFSETQ. CDR3 amino acids: CASSLAKGGNSPLHF. CDR3 in DNA: TGCGCCAGCAGCTTGGCCAAGGGGGGTAATTCACCCCTCCACTTT.

V usage is TRBV15 and J usage is TRBJ1-6; 8 nucleotides align to TRBD1. From germline, CDR1 is LNHNV and CDR2 YYDKDF (reference sequence). The length of the CDR3 is 16 residues. V lost 5 bases, J lost 6 bases, and 9 bases stayed unmatched. The CDR3 DNA is TGTGCCACCAGCGGTGACAGGGGACCCTTTAATTCACCCCTCCACTTT. Encoded protein: CATSGDRGPFNSPLHF. Supplemented by reference TRBV15 and TRBJ1-6, the full variable domain reads DAMVIQNPRYQVTQFGKPVTLSCSQTLNHNVMYWYQQKSSQAPKLLFHYYDKDFNNEADTPDNFQSRRPNTSFCFLDIRSPGLGDTAMYLCATSGDRGPFNSPLHFGNGTRLTVT.

The rearrangement joins TRBV2 to TRBJ1-1; D not resolved. CDR3 length equals 13 residues. Looked up from germline, CDR1 is SNHLY and CDR2 is FYNNEI. V gave up 5 bases and J gave up 2 bases, with 9 bases separating them. The chain's CDR3 is CASSSDKNTEAFF. DNA for the CDR3: TGTGCCAGCAGTTCCGACAAAAACACTGAAGCTTTCTTT.

The chain employs TRBV6-5 and TRBJ2-1; TRBD1 aligns across 7 bases. This CDR3 has 16 residues. Trimming at V came to 2 bases and at J to 7 bases, leaving 11 bases not matched to a gene. Per germline, CDR1 MNHEY and CDR2 SVGAGI. CDR3 in amino acids: CASSYLRQGTRNEQFF. The CDR3 nucleotides are TGTGCCAGCAGTTACCTCCGACAGGGTACGAGAAATGAGCAGTTCTTC.

The V call is TRBV2, the J call TRBJ2-3; 10 positions agree with TRBD1. CDR3 length: 15 amino acids. CDR1 is SNHLY, CDR2 FYNNEI, per germline. V dropped 6 bases and J dropped 4; count of bases not matched to a gene: 7. The CDR3 loop is CASRIRDRGSDTQYF. In nucleotides, the CDR3 is TGTGCCAGCAGGATCCGGGACAGGGGCTCAGATACGCAGTATTTT.

The chain couples TRBV4-2 to TRBJ2-1; TRBD2 matches 8 bases. The CDR3 has 14 residues. Losses at the gene ends were 8 bases for V and 4 bases for J; bases not matched to a gene: 7. Germline V gene data show CDR1 as LGHNA and CDR2 as YNFKEQ. CDR3 bases: TGTGCCAGCGCGGGGGGCATCGGGTACAATGAGCAGTTCTTC. Protein: CASAGGIGYNEQFF.

The chain recombines TRBV6-1 with TRBJ2-5; D is ambiguous. The J call may not be correct, given that the DNA end is closer to TRBJ2-7. Germline assignment: CDR1 MNHNS and CDR2 SASEGT. This CDR3 has 17 residues. CDR3 sequence: CASSEAPPGSFTYEQYF. The CDR3 DNA reads as TGTGCCAGCAGTGAAGCCCCACCAGGCTCATTTACCTACGAGCAGTACTTC.

This clone was seen a single time. The V call is TRBV9, the J call TRBJ2-7; 8 bases fit TRBD1. Germline CDR1 SGDLS, CDR2 YYNGEE. This CDR3 has 15 residues. The ends lost 0 bases at V and 0 bases at J; junction bases unmatched: 2. CDR3 region: CASSVGGTGSYEQYF. The CDR3 nucleotides are TGTGCCAGCAGCGTAGGCGGGACAGGCTCCTACGAGCAGTACTTC.

The V gene is TRBV2, the J gene TRBJ1-2; 9 nucleotides match TRBD1. This CDR3 is 16 amino acids long. Germline loops: CDR1 SNHLY, CDR2 FYNNEI. Losses at the gene ends were 4 bases for V and 1 base for J; bases not matched to a gene: 7. CDR3 amino acids: CASSVQGANFNYGYTF. The CDR3 DNA is TGTGCCAGCAGTGTACAGGGGGCGAATTTTAACTATGGCTACACCTTC.

This chain connects TRBV28 to TRBJ1-2, with D unresolved. The germline gives CDR1 MDHEN, CDR2 SYDVKM. The V end was cut by 3 bases, the J end by 4 bases, with 15 bases between. The CDR3 is 15 residues long. The CDR3 loop is CASSLGNLGSYGYTF. DNA for the CDR3: TGTGCCAGCAGTTTGGGGAACTTGGGGTCCTATGGCTACACCTTC.

The chain uses TRBV19 and TRBJ1-1; perhaps TRBD1 as D (6 bases). The CDR3 contains 14 residues. V lost 7 bases, J lost 5 bases, and 17 bases lay in between. CDR1 is LNHDA and CDR2 is SQIVND in the germline V gene (reference sequence). This CDR3 is CASTPTGINTEAFF. The CDR3 DNA reads as TGTGCCAGTACCCCGACAGGTATTAATACTGAAGCTTTCTTT.

The chain links TRBV19 to TRBJ2-5, with 8 bases aligning to TRBD1. CDR1 LNHDA and CDR2 SQIVND come from the germline V gene (reference sequence). The CDR3 is 13 residues long. The V segment lost 6 bases and the J segment 3 bases; nucleotides outside the gene matches: 3. The chain's CDR3 is CASSRGREETQYF. In DNA, the CDR3 is TGTGCCAGTAGCAGGGGGCGTGAAGAGACCCAGTACTTC.

This rearrangement joins TRBV7-8 to TRBJ1-1; the D is unclear. CDR1 is SGHVS, CDR2 FQNEAQ, per germline. This CDR3 spans 15 amino acids. V was trimmed by 1 base and J by 1 base, leaving 10 bases between them. In nucleotides, the CDR3 is TGTGCCAGCAGCTTAGAGGCAGCAAAGAACACTGAAGCTTTCTTT. This gives the protein CASSLEAAKNTEAFF.

J is TRBJ2-7 and V is TRBV30, with TRBD1 matching 7 bases. The germline V gene encodes CDR1 GTSNPN and CDR2 SVGIG (reference sequence). V gave up 7 bases and J gave up 6 bases; unmatched junction bases: 15. The CDR3 has 14 amino acids. CDR3 in DNA: TGTGCCTACCAAACCGGGACAGTAGACAGCGAGCAGTACTTC. Protein sequence: CAYQTGTVDSEQYF.

This clone was counted a single time. The rearrangement links TRBV9 to TRBJ1-3; TRBD1 might be the D (5 bases). There are 16 residues in the CDR3. V was clipped by 0 bases and J by 3 bases, with 13 bases between them. CDR1 and CDR2 (germline): SGDLS, YYNGEE. The CDR3 sequence: CASSVGGASHGNTIYF. The CDR3, as DNA: TGTGCCAGCAGCGTAGGAGGGGCGAGCCATGGAAACACCATATATTTT.

This clone came up once. V gene TRBV11-3 combines with J gene TRBJ2-3, with 8 bases that match TRBD2. After removal of 1 base from V and 4 bases from J, the junction contained 7 bases not matched to a gene. Germline CDR1 is SGHNT and CDR2 is YENEEA. CDR3 length: 16 residues. The CDR3 bases are TGTGCCAGCAGCTTAGGAGGCGGGGGGAGATCAGATACGCAGTATTTT. Protein product: CASSLGGGGRSDTQYF. The whole variable domain, filled in from reference TRBV11-3 and TRBJ2-3, reads EAGVVQSPRYKIIEKKQPVAFWCNPISGHNTLYWYLQNLGQGPELLIRYENEEAVDDSQLPKDRFSAERLKGVDSTLKIQPAELGDSAVYLCASSLGGGGRSDTQYFGPGTRLTVL.

The genes are TRBV19 and TRBJ2-5, with a weak D call TRBD1 (6 bases). Judging by the DNA end, TRBJ2-7 fits better; the J call may be wrong. CDR1 and CDR2 (germline): LNHDA, SQIVND (reference sequence). This CDR3 is built from 15 residues. As DNA, the CDR3 is TGTGCCAGTAGTATAGCGGTCGGACAGTCCTACGAGCAGTACTTC. Protein: CASSIAVGQSYEQYF.

This chain connects TRBV7-9 to TRBJ1-2, with D tentatively TRBD1 (5 bases). The CDR3 contains 15 residues. Trimming pared 5 bases from V and 4 bases from J, leaving 17 bases between. Germline V gives CDR1 SEHNR, CDR2 FQNEAQ (reference sequence). The CDR3 DNA is TGTGCCAGCAGCCCCGGGTCGTGGGGGAGCTATGGCTACACCTTC. It specifies CASSPGSWGSYGYTF. The full variable domain, in which reference TRBV7-9 and TRBJ1-2 provide the parts outside the CDR3, is DTGVSQNPRHKITKRGQNVTFRCDPISEHNRLYWYRQTLGQGPEFLTYFQNEAQLEKSRLLSDRFSAERPKGSFSTLEIQRTEQGDSAMYLCASSPGSWGSYGYTFGSGTRLTVV.

This clone was recorded only once. The CDR3 DNA reads TGCGCCAGCAGCCTGGGGGGAACAGATACGCAGTATTTT. Its translation: CASSLGGTDTQYF. The gene calls are TRBV5-1 and TRBJ2-3; tentatively, D is TRBD2 (6 bases). The germline V and J ends were trimmed by 4 bases and 3 bases, with 9 bases remaining between them. The CDR3 loop spans 13 amino acids. CDR1 SGHRS and CDR2 YFSETQ come from the germline V gene.